The 8 T cell receptor beta chains presented below share a single source sample, sequenced in a study of T cell repertoires in cytomegalovirus infection. In TCRdb, the reads were re-called with MiXCR into one record per CDR3 protein. The sample has 650,000 to 900,000 distinct CDR3 sequences, approximately 29% seen once; the top ten hold approximately 13%. These TCRs' antigens remain unknown. The sequenced sample was cultured CD8+ T cells from PBMCs, obtained from culture after CMV antigen stimulation. All receptors derive from a human donor in good health (CMV status not recorded). Some clones in this sample may be carry-over from other donors' samples.

The chain uses TRBV6-5 and TRBJ2-5; TRBD1 matches at 7 bases. There are 16 residues in the CDR3. The junction had 13 bases not matched to a gene; V was cut back by 7 bases and J by 2 bases. Per the germline V gene, CDR1 is MNHEY and CDR2 is SVGAGI. CDR3 DNA: TGTGCCAGCACCCCCCTTTGGACAGGAAAACAAGAGACCCAGTACTTC. Translating gives CASTPLWTGKQETQYF.

This clonotype has a handful of counts. V usage is TRBV6-2 or TRBV6-3 and J usage is TRBJ1-1; D is ambiguous. In germline, CDR1 is MNHEY, CDR2 SVGEGT. V lost 6 bases and J 4 bases, leaving 9 bases between the germline ends. The CDR3 covers 12 residues. CDR3 DNA sequence: TGTGCCAGCAGACCCTCTCGCACTGAAGCTTTCTTT. This encodes CASRPSRTEAFF.

This sequence joins TRBV6-6 and TRBJ1-4; TRBD1 might be the D (5 bases). The V end lost 0 bases, the J end lost 3 bases, and 17 bases lay between the germline ends. CDR3 length: 18 residues. From germline, CDR1 is MNHNY and CDR2 SVGAGI (reference sequence). CDR3 sequence reads: CASSYSLGTSRANEKLFF. Written as DNA, the CDR3 is TGTGCCAGCAGTTACTCCCTCGGGACCTCGCGGGCTAATGAAAAACTGTTTTTT.

This clonotype was seen a handful of times. As DNA, the CDR3 is TGTGCCATCAGACATCAGAGACAGCCCCTGGACACTGAAGCTTTCTTT. It codes for CAIRHQRQPLDTEAFF. This chain uses TRBV10-3 with TRBJ1-1, with TRBD1 as a possible D gene (5 bases). The V gene's germline CDR1 is ENHRY and CDR2 SYGVKD. The germline V and J ends were trimmed by 6 bases and 3 bases, with 20 bases remaining between them. The CDR3 extends over 16 amino acids.

Only a few counts were recorded for this clonotype. With a much larger clone just one base away, this may be a read error. The chain has TRBV11-2 and TRBJ1-5; 8 bases fit TRBD1. CDR3 length: 15 residues. Germline CDR1 and CDR2: SGHAT and FQNNGV. V shed 3 bases, J shed 3 bases, and the junction held 4 bases outside the gene matches. The CDR3, as DNA: TGTGCCAGCAGCTTCCGGACAGGGTACAATCAGCCCCAGCATTTT. The encoded protein is CASSFRTGYNQPQHF.

This clonotype was counted at least ten times. The J gene is TRBJ2-5, the V gene TRBV7-2; D may be TRBD2 (6 bases). This CDR3 region has 16 residues. Trimming took off 1 base at V and 2 bases at J, with 14 bases between the two ends. Germline V gives CDR1 SGHTA, CDR2 FQGNSA. CDR3: CASSLDRDWEQETQYF. The CDR3 DNA follows: TGTGCCAGCAGCTTAGACCGGGACTGGGAACAAGAGACCCAGTACTTC.

This chain joins TRBV7-8 and TRBJ1-1; 10 bases agree with TRBD1. V lost 0 bases to trimming and J lost 6 bases; unmatched junction nucleotides: 7. Per germline, CDR1 SGHVS and CDR2 FQNEAQ. The CDR3 is 16 amino acids. The CDR3, as DNA: TGTGCCAGCAGCTTAGCCAGCGGGACAGGGGCTTCTGAAGCTTTCTTT. The encoded protein is CASSLASGTGASEAFF.

In its sample, this clonotype was seen a few times. The chain links TRBV11-3 to TRBJ2-1; 10 bases line up with TRBD1. Trimming took 5 bases from V and 4 from J; bases not matched to a gene: 5. Germline CDR1 reads SGHNT; CDR2 reads YENEEA. CDR3 length: 15 amino acids. This CDR3 reads CASSQRDRGYNEQFF. DNA of the CDR3: TGTGCCAGCAGCCAGCGGGACAGGGGTTACAATGAGCAGTTCTTC.